This entry concerns a single TCR beta chain. The target antigen is unknown. Assay: immunoSEQ multiplex PCR; the TCRdb copy retains only in-frame clones and omits some. This table holds 180,000 or so clones, 90% to 95% found once. The entry originates in a study of T cell responses to AZD1222 COVID-19 vaccine. Overall study results and limits: A rise in Spike-specific TCR breadth and depth followed two AZD1222 doses. Spike-spanning, vaccine-associated CD4 TCRs were dominant at 160-218 and 743-854. There were mostly white British donors and more females than males, and clonal diversity was possibly underestimated.

J was trimmed by 7 bases and V by 2 bases; bases with no gene match: 5. This CDR3 is 15 amino acids long. CDR1 is MDHEN, CDR2 SYDVKM, per germline. V is TRBV28 and J is TRBJ1-6; 7 positions agree with TRBD1. The sequence derives from an adult in good health. This material consisted of peripheral blood, taken on day 0 of AZD1222 vaccination. CDR3 in DNA: TGTGCCAGCAGTTTAAAGGGGGCAAGGAATTCACCCCTCCACTTT. Its translation is CASSLKGARNSPLHF.